This T cell receptor beta chain came from a study of lymphopenia after photon versus proton radiotherapy (dated by TCRdb to between 2017 and 2020). Describing the broader study: In patients with gastrointestinal tumors who developed high-grade lymphopenia, the study compared the immunological effects of photon radiation therapy with those of proton radiation therapy. The goal of the study was to characterize the differences between the two radiation modalities in how they affect the immune system. The 20 or so patients in the cohort had gastrointestinal tumors, were treated with either photon or proton therapy, and subsequently developed lymphopenia. Here is what the overall study found, with its caveats: Across the cohort, among patients who died, a greater drop in TCR diversity after the nadir was inversely correlated with overall survival time. The survival association was assessed only in patients who died, and the authors presented better survival with proton therapy as a possibility rather than a demonstrated result. During treatment, patients who received photon therapy lost naive T cells and TCR diversity and gained effector/memory populations, whereas patients who received proton therapy remained relatively stable. After the lymphocyte count nadir, repertoires from photon-treated patients showed oligoclonal expansion, particularly of CD8+ Temra cells, and this expansion drove the decline in diversity.

Comment on this clone: The target of this receptor is not known. No base-level quality is on record; no much larger clone is a single base apart.

Receptor libraries were prepared by the immunoSEQ multiplex PCR assay. T cell repertoires were profiled with deep sequencing of rearranged TCR beta loci together with multiparametric flow cytometry. The source is immuneACCESS, and TCRdb retained only in-frame sequences with V and J called. Part of the clones is not carried over; for the studies checked, unresolved V genes explain less than half of this, and the remainder is unexplained. For this sample the table gives some 70,000 clones, of which approximately 87% were detected only once. The leading ten clones occupy 10% to 14% of the sample. Its CDR3 holds 14 amino acids, cysteine through phenylalanine. Left in the record is the CDR3 DNA by itself, 42 bases read in frame from the first base. The germline V gene yields MNHNS for CDR1 and SASEGT for CDR2. V loses 2 bases of germline sequence and J loses 5 bases, and the interval between the two ends is 12 bases.

The chain is assembled from TRBV6-1 and TRBJ2-5, with the D gene not confidently named. Here the sequenced sample was peripheral blood, taken from a patient treated with proton-based radiotherapy. This sequence was found in an elderly man with esophageal cancer. Read as DNA, the sequence is TGTGCCAGCAGTGAAATGTCGTACGGGGAGACCCAGTACTTC. Its coded protein is CASSEMSYGETQYF.